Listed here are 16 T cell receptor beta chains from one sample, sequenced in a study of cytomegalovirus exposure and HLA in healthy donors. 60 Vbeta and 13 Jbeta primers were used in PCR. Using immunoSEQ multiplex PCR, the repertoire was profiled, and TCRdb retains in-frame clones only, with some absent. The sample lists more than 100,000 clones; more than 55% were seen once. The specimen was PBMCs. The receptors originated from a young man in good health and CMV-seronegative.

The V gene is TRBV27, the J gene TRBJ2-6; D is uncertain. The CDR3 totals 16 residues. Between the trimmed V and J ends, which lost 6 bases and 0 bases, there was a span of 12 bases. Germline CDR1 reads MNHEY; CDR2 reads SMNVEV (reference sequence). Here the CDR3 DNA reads TGTGCCAGCAGCCCCCGGCTAGGCTCTGGGGCCAACGTCCTGACTTTC. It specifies CASSPRLGSGANVLTF.

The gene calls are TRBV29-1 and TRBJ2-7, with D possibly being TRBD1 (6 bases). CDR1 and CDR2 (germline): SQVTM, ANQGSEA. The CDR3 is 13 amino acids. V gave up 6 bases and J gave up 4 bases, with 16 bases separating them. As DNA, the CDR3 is TGCAGCGTCCAGGACAGTGCCTTATACGAGCAGTACTTC. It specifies CSVQDSALYEQYF.

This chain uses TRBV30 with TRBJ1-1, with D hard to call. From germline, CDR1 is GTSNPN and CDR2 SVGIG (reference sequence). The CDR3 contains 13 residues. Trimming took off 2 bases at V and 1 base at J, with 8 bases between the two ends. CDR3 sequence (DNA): TGTGCCTGGAGTCTTAAGAGGAACACTGAAGCTTTCTTT. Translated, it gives CAWSLKRNTEAFF. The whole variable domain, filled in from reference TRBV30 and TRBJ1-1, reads SQTIHQWPATLVQPVGSPLSLECTVEGTSNPNLYWYRQAAGRGLQLLFYSVGIGQISSEVPQNLSASRPQDRQFILSSKKLLLSDSGFYLCAWSLKRNTEAFFGQGTRLTVV.

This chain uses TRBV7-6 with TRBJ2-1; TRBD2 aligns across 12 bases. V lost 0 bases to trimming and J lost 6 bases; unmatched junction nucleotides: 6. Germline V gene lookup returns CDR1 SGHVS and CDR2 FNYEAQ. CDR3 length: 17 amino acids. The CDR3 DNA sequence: TGTGCCAGCAGCTTAGCGCCTCCGGGACTAGCGGGCAATGAGCAGTTCTTC. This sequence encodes CASSLAPPGLAGNEQFF.

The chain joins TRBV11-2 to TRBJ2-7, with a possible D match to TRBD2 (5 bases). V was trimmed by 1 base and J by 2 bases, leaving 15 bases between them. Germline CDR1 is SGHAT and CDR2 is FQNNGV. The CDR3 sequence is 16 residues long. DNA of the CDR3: TGTGCCAGCAGCTTAGTGCAAGGGAGAGCTCCCTACGAGCAGTACTTC. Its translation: CASSLVQGRAPYEQYF.

CDR3 sequence (DNA): TGTGCCAGCAGCGTCACGACAGGGTCTAACTATGGCTACACCTTC. Encoded protein: CASSVTTGSNYGYTF. V and J are TRBV9 and TRBJ1-2; 7 bases are a match to TRBD1. This CDR3 has 15 amino acids. V lost 2 bases, J lost 0 bases, and 4 bases stayed unmatched. Germline CDR1 and CDR2: SGDLS and YYNGEE.

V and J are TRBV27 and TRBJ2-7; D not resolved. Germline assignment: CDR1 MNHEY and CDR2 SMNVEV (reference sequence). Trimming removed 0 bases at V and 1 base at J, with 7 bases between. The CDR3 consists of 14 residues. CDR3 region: CASSLSRRSYEQYF. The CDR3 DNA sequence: TGTGCCAGCAGTTTATCTCGCAGGTCCTACGAGCAGTACTTC.

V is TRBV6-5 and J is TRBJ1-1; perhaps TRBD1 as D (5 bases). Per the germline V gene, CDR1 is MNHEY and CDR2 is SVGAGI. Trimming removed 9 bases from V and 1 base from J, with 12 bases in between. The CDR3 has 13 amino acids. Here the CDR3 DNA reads TGTGCCAGTAGATATAGGGGGAACACTGAAGCTTTCTTT. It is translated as CASRYRGNTEAFF.

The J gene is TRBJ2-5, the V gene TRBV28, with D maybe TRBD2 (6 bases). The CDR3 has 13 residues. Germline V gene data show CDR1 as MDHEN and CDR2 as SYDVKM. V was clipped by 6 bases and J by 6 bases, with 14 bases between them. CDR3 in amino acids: CASSGLTFKTQYF. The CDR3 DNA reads TGTGCCAGCAGCGGACTAACGTTTAAGACCCAGTACTTC.

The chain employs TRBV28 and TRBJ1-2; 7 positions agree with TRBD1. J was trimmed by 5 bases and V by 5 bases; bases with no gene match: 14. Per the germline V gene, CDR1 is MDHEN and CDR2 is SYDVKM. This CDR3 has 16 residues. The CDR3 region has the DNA TGTGCCAGCAGTACCCTGGGACAGTCGCCCATTTATGGCTACACCTTC. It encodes CASSTLGQSPIYGYTF.

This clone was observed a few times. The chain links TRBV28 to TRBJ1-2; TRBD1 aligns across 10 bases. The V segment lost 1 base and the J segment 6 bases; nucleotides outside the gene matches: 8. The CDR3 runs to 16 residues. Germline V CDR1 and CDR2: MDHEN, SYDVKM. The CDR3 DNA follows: TGTGCCAGCAGTTTATTGTTGGGGGGGACAGGGGATGGCTACACCTTC. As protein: CASSLLLGGTGDGYTF.

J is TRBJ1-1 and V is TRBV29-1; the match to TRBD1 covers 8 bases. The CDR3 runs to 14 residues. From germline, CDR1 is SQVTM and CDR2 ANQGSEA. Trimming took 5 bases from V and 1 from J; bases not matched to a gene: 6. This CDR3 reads CSVSGQGGNTEAFF. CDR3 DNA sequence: TGCAGCGTTTCCGGACAGGGAGGGAACACTGAAGCTTTCTTT.

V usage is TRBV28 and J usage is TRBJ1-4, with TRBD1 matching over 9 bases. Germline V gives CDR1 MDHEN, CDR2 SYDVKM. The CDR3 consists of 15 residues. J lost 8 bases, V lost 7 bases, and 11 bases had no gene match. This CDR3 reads CASTPGTGLAEKLFF. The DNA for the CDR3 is TGTGCCAGCACTCCGGGGACAGGGCTGGCGGAAAAACTGTTTTTT.

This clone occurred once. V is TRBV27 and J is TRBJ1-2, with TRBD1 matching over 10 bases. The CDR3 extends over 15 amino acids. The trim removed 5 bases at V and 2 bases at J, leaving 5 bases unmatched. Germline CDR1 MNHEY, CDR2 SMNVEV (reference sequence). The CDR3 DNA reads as TGTGCCAGCAGTCTCCTGGGACAGGGGAACTATGGCTACACCTTC. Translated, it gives CASSLLGQGNYGYTF.

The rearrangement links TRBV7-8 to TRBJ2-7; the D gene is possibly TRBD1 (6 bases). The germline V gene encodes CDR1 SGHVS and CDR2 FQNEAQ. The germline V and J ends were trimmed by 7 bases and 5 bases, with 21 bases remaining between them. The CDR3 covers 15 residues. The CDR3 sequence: CASNSPGHRSNEQYF. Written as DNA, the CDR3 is TGTGCCAGCAATTCACCGGGACACAGGTCCAACGAGCAGTACTTC.

CDR3 protein: CASSREGGRYEQYF. The CDR3 DNA reads TGTGCCAGCAGCCGTGAGGGAGGAAGATACGAGCAGTACTTC. The chain has TRBV25-1 and TRBJ2-7, with a weak D call TRBD2 (6 bases). V was shortened by 6 bases and J by 4 bases, with 16 bases between the two germline ends. CDR3 length equals 14 residues. Per the germline V gene, CDR1 is MGHDK and CDR2 is SYGVNS.